This T cell receptor (beta chain) stems from a study of shared clonotypes between healthy human individuals. Whole-study context: The plates for each donor numbered three CD4 naive, three CD4 memory, two CD8 naive and one CD8 memory.

The table came from immunoSEQ multiplex PCR; TCRdb's copy has only in-frame clones and leaves some out. The data show about 700,000 clones, under 80% seen once. Germline V gene lookup returns CDR1 SGHVS and CDR2 FQNEAQ. J was trimmed by 5 bases and V by 3 bases; bases with no gene match: 12. The CDR3 has 17 amino acids. Splitting the CD4+ cells yielded a CD45RA+ naive subset and a CD45RA-negative memory subset. This clone was counted a single time. Sequencing was done on a sample of memory CD4+ T cells sorted from blood. Subset: CD45RA-negative fraction. The receptor's source is a woman in her 30s in good health. The V gene is TRBV7-8, the J gene TRBJ1-5; 8 nucleotides match TRBD1. The CDR3 region is CASSLPLRTGIDQPQHF. In DNA form, the CDR3 reads TGTGCCAGCAGCTTGCCTTTAAGGACAGGGATTGATCAGCCCCAGCATTTT.